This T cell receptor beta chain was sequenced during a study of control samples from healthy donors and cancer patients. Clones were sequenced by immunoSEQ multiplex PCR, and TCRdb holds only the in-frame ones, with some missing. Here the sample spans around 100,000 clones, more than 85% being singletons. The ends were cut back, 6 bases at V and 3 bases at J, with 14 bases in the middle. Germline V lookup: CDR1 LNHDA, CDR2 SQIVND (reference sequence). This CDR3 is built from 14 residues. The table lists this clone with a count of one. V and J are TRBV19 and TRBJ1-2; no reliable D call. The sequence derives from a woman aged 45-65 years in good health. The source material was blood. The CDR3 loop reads CASRERADYYGYTF. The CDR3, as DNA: TGTGCCAGTAGAGAGCGGGCAGATTACTATGGCTACACCTTC.